This is a list of T cell receptor beta chains from one sample in a study of response to subunit inactivated influenza vaccine. TCRdb recomputed calls from the RT-PCR reads with MiXCR, one row per CDR3 protein. The profile shows over 450,000 distinct CDR3 sequences, approximately 12% of them singletons. This material consisted of PBMCs from blood, taken 35 to 45 days after vaccination. The receptors stem from a man between 50 and 59 years old who received an inactivated influenza vaccine. Each CDR3 is given with its conserved first and last residue. The D gene is left open where the match is weak. Clone size is shown for a subset of rows, as once, few, many or a class of expanded clone.

v_call	clone_size	j_call	d_call	cdr3_length	cdr3_aa	cdr3_nt
TRBV20-1	many	TRBJ1-5	TRBD1	16	CSARDIQGAENQPQHF	TGTAGTGCTAGAGATATACAGGGGGCCGAAAATCAGCCCCAGCATTTT
TRBV5-1	many	TRBJ2-5	.	14	CASSSGHSQETQYF	TGCGCCAGCAGCTCGGGTCACAGCCAAGAGACCCAGTACTTC
TRBV11-2	.	TRBJ1-1	.	15	CASSLVPGTNTEAFF	TGTGCCAGCAGCTTAGTCCCCGGGACGAACACTGAAGCTTTCTTT
TRBV12-3/TRBV12-4	few	TRBJ2-7	.	14	CASKLQASSYEQYF	TGTGCCAGCAAATTACAGGCGAGCTCCTACGAGCAGTACTTC
TRBV4-3	few	TRBJ1-1	.	15	CASSQAPAVNTEAFF	TGCGCCAGCAGCCAAGCCCCAGCAGTGAACACTGAAGCTTTCTTT
TRBV5-1	.	TRBJ2-5	.	15	CASSFAGAPRETQYF	TGCGCCAGCAGCTTTGCGGGGGCCCCAAGGGAGACCCAGTACTTC
TRBV7-9	few	TRBJ2-1	.	14	CASSLDGWVGEQFF	TGTGCCAGCAGCTTAGATGGTTGGGTCGGTGAGCAGTTCTTC
TRBV6-1	.	TRBJ1-2	.	12	CATELADYGYTF	TGTGCTACCGAATTGGCGGACTATGGCTACACCTTC
TRBV5-6	many	TRBJ2-1	TRBD2	16	CASSFLAGGGYGEQFF	TGTGCCAGCAGCTTCCTAGCGGGGGGGGGGTACGGTGAGCAGTTCTTC
TRBV7-2	.	TRBJ2-3	.	14	CASSKPGTTDTQYF	TGTGCCAGCAGCAAGCCCGGGACTACAGATACGCAGTATTTT